The 4 T cell receptor beta chains listed next were all sequenced from one sample in a study of CD8+CD57+ T cells in acquired aplastic anemia (dated by TCRdb to the late 2010s). Sequencer: Illumina HiSeq 2000. Genomic DNA served as template for TCR beta VDJ combination and CDR3 sequence profiling. TCRdb cleaned the public reads at Q25 with fastp, built clones with MiXCR and kept in-frame beta chains. Each record represents a unique CDR3 protein, reported with the most common genes and DNA among its rows. This sample has nearly 60,000 distinct CDR3 sequences in its table, and roughly 60% of those were observed once. Together, the top ten hold under 20% of the sample. Expansion of CD8+CD57+ cells had been shown by flow cytometry in the patients chosen for sequencing. The sequenced sample consisted of sorted CD4+, CD8+, or CD8+CD57+ T cells (not recorded which) from PBMCs. These TCRs come from a human donor with aplastic anemia.

V and J are TRBV10-3 and TRBJ2-1, with D perhaps TRBD1 or TRBD2 (5 bases each). V lost 7 bases and J 7 bases, leaving 14 bases between the germline ends. The CDR3 runs 13 residues. Germline V gene sequence: CDR1 ENHRY, CDR2 SYGVKD. Written as DNA, the CDR3 is TGTGCCATCACGGGGCGGTTGGGAAATGAGCAGTTCTTC. As protein: CAITGRLGNEQFF.

The V call is TRBV25-1, the J call TRBJ2-1; D could derive from TRBD1 or TRBD2 (5 bases each). This CDR3 comprises 15 residues. V lost 3 bases, J lost 5 bases, and 14 bases lay in between. Looked up from germline, CDR1 is MGHDK and CDR2 is SYGVNS. The CDR3 DNA reads TGTGCCAGCAGTGATAAGAGGGACCATGACAATGAGCAGTTCTTC. It specifies CASSDKRDHDNEQFF.

V is TRBV4-1 and J is TRBJ2-7; tentative D call: TRBD2 (7 bases). V was clipped by 4 bases and J by 2 bases, with 18 bases between them. The CDR3 consists of 16 residues. Germline V gene sequence: CDR1 MGHRA, CDR2 YSYEKL. CDR3: CASSPRWTGGTYEQYF. The CDR3 bases are TGCGCCAGCAGCCCCCGGTGGACGGGGGGCACCTACGAGCAGTACTTC.

This chain uses TRBV11-1 with TRBJ1-4, with no clear D. V gave up 3 bases and J gave up 0 bases, with 8 bases separating them. Germline CDR1 is SGHAT and CDR2 is FQDESV (reference sequence). CDR3 length equals 15 residues. CDR3 sequence (DNA): TGTGCCAGCAGCTTCTTCACAGCAACTAATGAAAAACTGTTTTTT. This codes for CASSFFTATNEKLFF.